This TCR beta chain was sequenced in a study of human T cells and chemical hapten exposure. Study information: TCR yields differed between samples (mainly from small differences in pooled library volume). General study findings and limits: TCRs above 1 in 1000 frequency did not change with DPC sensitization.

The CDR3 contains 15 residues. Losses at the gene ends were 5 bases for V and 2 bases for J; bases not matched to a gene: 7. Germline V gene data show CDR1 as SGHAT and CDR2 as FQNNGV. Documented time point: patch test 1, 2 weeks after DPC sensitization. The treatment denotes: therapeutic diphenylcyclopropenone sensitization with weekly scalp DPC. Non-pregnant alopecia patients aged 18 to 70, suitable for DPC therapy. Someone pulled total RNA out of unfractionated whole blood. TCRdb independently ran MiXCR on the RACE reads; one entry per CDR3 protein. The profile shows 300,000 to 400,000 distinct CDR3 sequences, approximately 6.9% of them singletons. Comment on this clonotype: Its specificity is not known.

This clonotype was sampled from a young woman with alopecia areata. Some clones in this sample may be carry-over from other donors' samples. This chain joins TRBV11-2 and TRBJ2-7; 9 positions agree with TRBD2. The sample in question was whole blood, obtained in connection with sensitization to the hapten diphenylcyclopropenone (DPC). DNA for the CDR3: TGTGCCAGCAGCCTTAACGGCGGGGGGGCCTACGAGCAGTACTTC. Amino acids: CASSLNGGGAYEQYF. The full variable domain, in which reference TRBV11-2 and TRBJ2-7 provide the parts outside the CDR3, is EAGVAQSPRYKIIEKRQSVAFWCNPISGHATLYWYQQILGQGPKLLIQFQNNGVVDDSQLPKDRFSAERLKGVDSTLKIQPAKLEDSAVYLCASSLNGGGAYEQYFGPGTRLTVT.